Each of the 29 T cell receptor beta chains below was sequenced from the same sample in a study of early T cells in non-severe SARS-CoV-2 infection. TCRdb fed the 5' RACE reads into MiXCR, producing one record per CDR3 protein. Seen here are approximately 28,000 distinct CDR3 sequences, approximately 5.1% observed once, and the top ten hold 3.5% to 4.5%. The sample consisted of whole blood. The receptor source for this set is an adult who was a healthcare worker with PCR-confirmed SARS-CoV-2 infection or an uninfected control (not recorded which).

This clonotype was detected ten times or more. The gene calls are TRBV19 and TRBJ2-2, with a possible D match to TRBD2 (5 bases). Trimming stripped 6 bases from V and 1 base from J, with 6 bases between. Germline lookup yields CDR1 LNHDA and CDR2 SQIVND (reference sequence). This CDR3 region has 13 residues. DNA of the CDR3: TGTGCCAGTAGGAGGGAGAACACCGGGGAGCTGTTTTTT. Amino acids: CASRRENTGELFF.

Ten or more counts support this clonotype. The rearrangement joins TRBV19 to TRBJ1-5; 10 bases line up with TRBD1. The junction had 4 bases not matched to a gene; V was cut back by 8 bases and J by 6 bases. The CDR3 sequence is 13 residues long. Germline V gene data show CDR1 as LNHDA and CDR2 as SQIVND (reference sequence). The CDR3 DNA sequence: TGTGCCAGTGGACAGGGGGTAGTTCAGCCCCAGCATTTT. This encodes CASGQGVVQPQHF.

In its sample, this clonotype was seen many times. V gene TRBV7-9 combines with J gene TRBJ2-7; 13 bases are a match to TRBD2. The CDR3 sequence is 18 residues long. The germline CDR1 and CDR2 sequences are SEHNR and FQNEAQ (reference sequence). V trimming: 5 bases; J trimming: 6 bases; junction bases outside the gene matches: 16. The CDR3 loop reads CASSPITSGGAAPLEQYF. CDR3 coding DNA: TGTGCCAGCAGCCCAATCACTAGCGGGGGGGCCGCTCCCCTCGAGCAGTACTTC.

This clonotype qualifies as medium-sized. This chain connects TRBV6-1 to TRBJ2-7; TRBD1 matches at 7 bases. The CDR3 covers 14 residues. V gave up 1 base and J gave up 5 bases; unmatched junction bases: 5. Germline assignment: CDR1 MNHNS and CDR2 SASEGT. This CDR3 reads CASSEVLDRDEQYF. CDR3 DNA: TGTGCCAGCAGTGAAGTCCTCGACAGGGACGAGCAGTACTTC.

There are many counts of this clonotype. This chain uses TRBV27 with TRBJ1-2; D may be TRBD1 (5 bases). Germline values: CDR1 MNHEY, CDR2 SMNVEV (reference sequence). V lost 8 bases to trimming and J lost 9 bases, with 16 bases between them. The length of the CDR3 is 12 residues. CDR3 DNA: TGTGCCAGCGCGGAGCAGGGTCACCGCTACACCTTC. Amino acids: CASAEQGHRYTF.

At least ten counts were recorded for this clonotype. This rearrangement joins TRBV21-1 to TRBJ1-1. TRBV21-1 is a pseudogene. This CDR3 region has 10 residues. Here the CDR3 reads CASTSYEAFF. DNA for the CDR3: TGTGCCAGCACGAGTTATGAAGCTTTCTTT.

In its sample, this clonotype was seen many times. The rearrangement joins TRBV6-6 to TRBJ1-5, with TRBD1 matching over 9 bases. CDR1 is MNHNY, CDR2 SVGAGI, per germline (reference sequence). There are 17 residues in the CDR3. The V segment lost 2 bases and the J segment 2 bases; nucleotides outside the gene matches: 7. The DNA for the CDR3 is TGTGCCAGCAGTTACGGGACAGGGAAAGTCGGCAATCAGCCCCAGCATTTT. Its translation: CASSYGTGKVGNQPQHF.

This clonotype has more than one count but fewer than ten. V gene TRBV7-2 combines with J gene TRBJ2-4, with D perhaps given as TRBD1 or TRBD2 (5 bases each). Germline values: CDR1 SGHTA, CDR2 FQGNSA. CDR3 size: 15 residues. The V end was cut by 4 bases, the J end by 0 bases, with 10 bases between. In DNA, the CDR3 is TGTGCCAGCAGCTCTCAGGGAGTAGCCAAAAACATTCAGTACTTC. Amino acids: CASSSQGVAKNIQYF.

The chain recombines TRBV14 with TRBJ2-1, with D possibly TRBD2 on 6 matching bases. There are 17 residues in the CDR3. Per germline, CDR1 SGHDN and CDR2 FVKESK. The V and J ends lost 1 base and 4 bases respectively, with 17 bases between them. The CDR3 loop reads CASSQVAPGLTYNEQFF. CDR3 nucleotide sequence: TGTGCCAGCAGCCAAGTCGCGCCGGGACTTACTTACAATGAGCAGTTCTTC.

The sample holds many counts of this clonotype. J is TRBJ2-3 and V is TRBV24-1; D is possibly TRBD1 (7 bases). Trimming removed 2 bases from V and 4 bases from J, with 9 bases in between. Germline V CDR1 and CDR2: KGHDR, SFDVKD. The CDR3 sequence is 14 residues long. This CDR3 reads CATSDSGGPDTQYF. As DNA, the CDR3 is TGTGCCACCAGTGATTCAGGGGGGCCAGATACGCAGTATTTT.

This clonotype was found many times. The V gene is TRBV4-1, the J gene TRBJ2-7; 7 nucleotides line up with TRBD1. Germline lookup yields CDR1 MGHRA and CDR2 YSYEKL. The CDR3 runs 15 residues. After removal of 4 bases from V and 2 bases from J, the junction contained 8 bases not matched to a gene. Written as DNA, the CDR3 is TGCGCCAGCAGCCCGGGACAGACAAGCACCTACGAGCAGTACTTC. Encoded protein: CASSPGQTSTYEQYF.

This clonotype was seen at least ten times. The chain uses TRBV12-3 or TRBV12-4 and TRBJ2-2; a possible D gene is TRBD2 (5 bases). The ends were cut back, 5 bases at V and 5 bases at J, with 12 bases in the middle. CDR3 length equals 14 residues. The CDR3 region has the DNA TGTGCCAGCAGTCTGGACTCCTCTACCGGGGAGCTGTTTTTT. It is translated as CASSLDSSTGELFF.

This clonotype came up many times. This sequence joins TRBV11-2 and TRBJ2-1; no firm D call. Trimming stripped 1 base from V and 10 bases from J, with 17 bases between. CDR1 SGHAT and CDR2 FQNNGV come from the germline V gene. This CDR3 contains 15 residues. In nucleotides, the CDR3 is TGTGCCAGCAGCTTAGTAATGGTTCACTCAGGAGAGCAGTTCTTC. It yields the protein CASSLVMVHSGEQFF.

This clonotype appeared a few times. The CDR3 nucleotides read TGTGCCAGCAGTCATTTCGGGACTAGCGATCGTGAGCAGTTCTTC. As protein: CASSHFGTSDREQFF. The chain combines TRBV6-2 or TRBV6-3 with TRBJ2-1, with TRBD2 matching over 10 bases. The CDR3 sequence is 15 residues long. Trimming removed 5 bases from V and 9 bases from J; junction bases left unmatched: 10. The V gene's germline CDR1 is MNHEY and CDR2 SVGEGT.

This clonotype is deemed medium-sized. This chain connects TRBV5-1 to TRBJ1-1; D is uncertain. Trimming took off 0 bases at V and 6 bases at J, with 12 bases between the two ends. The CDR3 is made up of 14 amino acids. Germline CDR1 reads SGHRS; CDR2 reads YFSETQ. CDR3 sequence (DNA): TGCGCCAGCAGCTTGGGCGGGTTTAACGCTGAAGCTTTCTTT. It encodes CASSLGGFNAEAFF.

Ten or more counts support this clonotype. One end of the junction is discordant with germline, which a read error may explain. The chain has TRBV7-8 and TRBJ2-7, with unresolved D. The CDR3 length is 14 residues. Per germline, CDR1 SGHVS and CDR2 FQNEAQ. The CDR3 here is CASSLGQNVVPAVF. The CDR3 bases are TGTGCCAGCAGCTTAGGGCAAAATGTGGTACCAGCCGTCTTC. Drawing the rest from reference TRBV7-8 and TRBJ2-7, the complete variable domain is GAGVSQSPRYKVAKRGQDVALRCDPISGHVSLFWYQQALGQGPEFLTYFQNEAQLDKSGLPSDRFFAERPEGSVSTLKIQRTQQEDSAVYLCASSLGQNVVPAVFGPGTRLTVT.

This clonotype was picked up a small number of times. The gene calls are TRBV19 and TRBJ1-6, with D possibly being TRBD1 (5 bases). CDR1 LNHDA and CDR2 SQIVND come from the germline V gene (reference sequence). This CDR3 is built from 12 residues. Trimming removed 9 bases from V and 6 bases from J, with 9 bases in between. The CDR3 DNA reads TGTGCCAGCCGACAGAGTAATTCACCCCTCCACTTT. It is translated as CASRQSNSPLHF.

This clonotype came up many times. The CDR3 region is CSAVPGQAWVGNTIYF. In nucleotides, the CDR3 is TGCAGTGCTGTACCGGGACAGGCATGGGTCGGAAACACCATATATTTT. The chain links TRBV20-1 to TRBJ1-3; 8 bases fit TRBD1. CDR3 size: 16 residues. V was clipped by 5 bases and J by 4 bases; unmatched bases: 13. CDR1 and CDR2 from the germline V gene are DFQATT and SNEGSKA (reference sequence).

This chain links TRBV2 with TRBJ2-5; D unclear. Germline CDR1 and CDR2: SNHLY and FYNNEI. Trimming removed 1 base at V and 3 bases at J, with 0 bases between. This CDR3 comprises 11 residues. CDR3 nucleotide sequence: TGTGCCAGCAGTGAAGAAGAGACCCAGTACTTC. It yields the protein CASSEEETQYF.

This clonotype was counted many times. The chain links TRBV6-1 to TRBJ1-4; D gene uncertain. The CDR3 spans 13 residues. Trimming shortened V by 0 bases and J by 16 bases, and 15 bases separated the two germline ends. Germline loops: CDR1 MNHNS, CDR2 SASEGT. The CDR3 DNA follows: TGTGCCAGCAGTGAAGCGCTTCGGCAGGTTAGGTTTTTT. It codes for CASSEALRQVRFF.

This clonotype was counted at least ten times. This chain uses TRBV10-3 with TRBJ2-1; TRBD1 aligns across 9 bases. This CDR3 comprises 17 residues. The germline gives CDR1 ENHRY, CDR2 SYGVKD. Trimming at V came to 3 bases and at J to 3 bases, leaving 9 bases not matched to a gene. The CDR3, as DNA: TGTGCCATCAGTGATCTGCGAGGACAGGGGAACTACAATGAGCAGTTCTTC. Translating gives CAISDLRGQGNYNEQFF.

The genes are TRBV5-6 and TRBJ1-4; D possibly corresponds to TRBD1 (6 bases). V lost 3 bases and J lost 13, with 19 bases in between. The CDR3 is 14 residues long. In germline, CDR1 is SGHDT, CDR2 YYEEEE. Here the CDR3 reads CASSSTGIPAGLFF. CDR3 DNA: TGTGCCAGCAGCTCGACAGGTATCCCCGCTGGACTGTTTTTT.

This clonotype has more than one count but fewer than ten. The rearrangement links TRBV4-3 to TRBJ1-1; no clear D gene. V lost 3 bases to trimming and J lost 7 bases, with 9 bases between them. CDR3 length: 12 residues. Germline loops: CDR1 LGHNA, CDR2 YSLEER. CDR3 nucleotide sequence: TGCGCCAGCAGCCACCCGGCCGGTGAAGCTTTCTTT. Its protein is CASSHPAGEAFF.

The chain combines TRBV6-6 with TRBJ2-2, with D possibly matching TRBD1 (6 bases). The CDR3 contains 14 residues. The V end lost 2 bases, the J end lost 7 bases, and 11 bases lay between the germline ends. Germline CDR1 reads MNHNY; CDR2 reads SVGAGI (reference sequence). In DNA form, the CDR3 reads TGTGCCAGCAGTTACAGGGGGTCAGGCGGGGAGCTGTTTTTT. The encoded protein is CASSYRGSGGELFF.

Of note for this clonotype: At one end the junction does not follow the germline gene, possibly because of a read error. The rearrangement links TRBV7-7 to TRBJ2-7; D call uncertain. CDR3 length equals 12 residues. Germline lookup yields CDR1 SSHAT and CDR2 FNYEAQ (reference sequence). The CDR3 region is CASTLTSYEQYF. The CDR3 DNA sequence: TGTGCTAGCACCCTTACTTCCTACGAGCAGTACTTC. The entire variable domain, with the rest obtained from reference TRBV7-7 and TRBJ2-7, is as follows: GAGVSQSPRYKVTKRGQDVTLRCDPISSHATLYWYQQALGQGPEFLTYFNYEAQPDKSGLPSDRFSAERPEGSISTLTIQRTEQRDSAMYRCASTLTSYEQYFGPGTRLTVT.

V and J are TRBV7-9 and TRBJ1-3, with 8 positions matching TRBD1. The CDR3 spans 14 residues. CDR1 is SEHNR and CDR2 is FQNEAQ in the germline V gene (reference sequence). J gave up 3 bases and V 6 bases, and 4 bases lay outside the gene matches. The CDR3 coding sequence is TGTGCCAGCAGTCGGACAGGGTTTGGAAACACCATATATTTT. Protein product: CASSRTGFGNTIYF.

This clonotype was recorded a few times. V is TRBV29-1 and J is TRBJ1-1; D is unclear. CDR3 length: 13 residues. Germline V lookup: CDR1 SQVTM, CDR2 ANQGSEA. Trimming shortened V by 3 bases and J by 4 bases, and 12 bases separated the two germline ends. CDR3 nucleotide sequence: TGCAGCGTTGATAAGAGCCTGGGCACTGAAGCTTTCTTT. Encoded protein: CSVDKSLGTEAFF.

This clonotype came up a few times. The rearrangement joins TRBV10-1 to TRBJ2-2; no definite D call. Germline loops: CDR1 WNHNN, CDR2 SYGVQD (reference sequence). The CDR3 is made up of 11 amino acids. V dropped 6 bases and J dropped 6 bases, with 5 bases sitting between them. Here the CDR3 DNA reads TGCGCCAGCAGGGGTTCCGGGGAGCTGTTTTTT. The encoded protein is CASRGSGELFF.

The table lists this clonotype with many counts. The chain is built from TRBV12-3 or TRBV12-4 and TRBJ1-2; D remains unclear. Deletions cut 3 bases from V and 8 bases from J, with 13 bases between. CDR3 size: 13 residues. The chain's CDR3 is CASSFVQVIGYTF. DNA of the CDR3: TGTGCCAGCAGTTTCGTGCAGGTGATAGGCTACACCTTC.